This T cell receptor (beta chain) was recorded in a study of T cells in Graves' hyperthyroidism and ophthalmopathy. Study results and caveats: Researchers report that a 13 V-J model separated ophthalmopathy from stable hyperthyroidism.

This clonotype was picked up a small number of times. Its antigen is not identified. The CDR3 runs to 14 residues. The germline gives CDR1 SEHNR, CDR2 FQNEAQ (reference sequence). With V trimmed by 2 bases and J by 4 bases, 4 bases remained unmatched. Regions amplified from RNA transcripts were the TCR beta CDR3 regions. In the first-round RT-PCR of the TCR CDR3, the HTBI primer set was used. TCRdb re-called the multiplex PCR reads with MiXCR, one entry per CDR3 protein. This sample has 800,000 or so distinct CDR3 sequences, with roughly 40% found just once. The chain employs TRBV7-9 and TRBJ1-1, with 7 bases lining up with TRBD1. The receptor's source is a man younger than 35 with Graves' hyperthyroidism. Sequencing was performed on blood. CDR3 region: CASSLSRTGTEAFF. As DNA, the CDR3 is TGTGCCAGCAGCTTATCACGGACAGGCACTGAAGCTTTCTTT.